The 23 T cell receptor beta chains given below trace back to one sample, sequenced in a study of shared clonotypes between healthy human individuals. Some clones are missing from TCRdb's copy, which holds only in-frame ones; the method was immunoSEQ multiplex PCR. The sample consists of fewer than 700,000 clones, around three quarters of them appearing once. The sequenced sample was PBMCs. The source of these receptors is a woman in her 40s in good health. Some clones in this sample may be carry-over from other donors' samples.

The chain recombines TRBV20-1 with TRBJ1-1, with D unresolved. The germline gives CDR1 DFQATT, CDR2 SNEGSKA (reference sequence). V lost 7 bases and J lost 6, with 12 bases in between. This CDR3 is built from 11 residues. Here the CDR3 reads CSVPAQAEAFF. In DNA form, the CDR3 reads TGCAGTGTCCCAGCTCAGGCTGAAGCTTTCTTT.

CDR3 DNA sequence: TGTGCCTGCTTAGACAGGGTCCTGAACACTGAAGCTTTCTTT. It specifies CACLDRVLNTEAFF. The rearrangement links TRBV19 to TRBJ1-1; 7 positions agree with TRBD1. The germline gives CDR1 LNHDA, CDR2 SQIVND (reference sequence). Unmatched junction bases numbered 9, after V lost 11 bases and J lost 0 bases. CDR3 length: 14 amino acids.

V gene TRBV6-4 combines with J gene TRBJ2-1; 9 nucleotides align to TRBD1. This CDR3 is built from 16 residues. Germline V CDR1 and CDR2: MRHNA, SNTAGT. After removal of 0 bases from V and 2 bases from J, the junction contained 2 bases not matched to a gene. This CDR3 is CASSDSRQGAYNEQFF. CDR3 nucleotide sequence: TGTGCCAGCAGTGACTCCCGACAGGGGGCCTACAATGAGCAGTTCTTC.

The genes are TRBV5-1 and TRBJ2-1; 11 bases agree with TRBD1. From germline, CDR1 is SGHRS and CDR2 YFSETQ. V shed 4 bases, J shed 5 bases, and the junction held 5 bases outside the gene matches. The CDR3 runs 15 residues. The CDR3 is CASSPGQGGHNEQFF. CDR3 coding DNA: TGCGCCAGCAGCCCGGGACAGGGGGGGCACAATGAGCAGTTCTTC.

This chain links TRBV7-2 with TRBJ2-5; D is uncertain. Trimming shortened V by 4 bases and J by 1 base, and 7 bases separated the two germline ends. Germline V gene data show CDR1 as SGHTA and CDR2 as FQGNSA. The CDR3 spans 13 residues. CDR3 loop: CASSSLSQETQYF. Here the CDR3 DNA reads TGTGCCAGCAGCTCCCTCTCCCAAGAGACCCAGTACTTC.

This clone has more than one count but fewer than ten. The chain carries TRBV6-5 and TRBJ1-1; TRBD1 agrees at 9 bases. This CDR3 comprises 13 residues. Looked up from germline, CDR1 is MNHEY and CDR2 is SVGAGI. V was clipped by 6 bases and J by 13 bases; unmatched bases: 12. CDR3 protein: CASRSIRQGGGFF. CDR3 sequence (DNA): TGTGCCAGCAGGAGCATACGACAGGGGGGAGGTTTCTTT.

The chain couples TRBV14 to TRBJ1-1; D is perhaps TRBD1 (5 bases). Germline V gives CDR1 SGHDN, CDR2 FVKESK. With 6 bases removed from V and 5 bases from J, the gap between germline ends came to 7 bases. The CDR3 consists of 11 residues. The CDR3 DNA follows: TGTGCCAGCAGGGGGGGAACTGAAGCTTTCTTT. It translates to CASRGGTEAFF. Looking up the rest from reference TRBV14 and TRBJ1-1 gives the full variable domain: EAGVTQFPSHSVIEKGQTVTLRCDPISGHDNLYWYRRVMGKEIKFLLHFVKESKQDESGMPNNRFLAERTGGTYSTLKVQPAELEDSGVYFCASRGGTEAFFGQGTRLTVV.

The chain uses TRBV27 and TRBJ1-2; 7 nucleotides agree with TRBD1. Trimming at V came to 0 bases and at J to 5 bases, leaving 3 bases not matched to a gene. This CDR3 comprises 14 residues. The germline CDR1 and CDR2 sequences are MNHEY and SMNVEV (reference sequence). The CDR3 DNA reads TGTGCCAGCAGTTTATCAAGGGGGCAGTATGGCTACACCTTC. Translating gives CASSLSRGQYGYTF.

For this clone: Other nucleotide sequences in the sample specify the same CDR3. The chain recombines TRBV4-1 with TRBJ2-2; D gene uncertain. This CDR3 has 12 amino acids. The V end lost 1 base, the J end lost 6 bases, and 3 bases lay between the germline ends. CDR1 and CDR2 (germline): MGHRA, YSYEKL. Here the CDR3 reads CASSQGSGELFF. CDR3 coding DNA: TGCGCCAGCAGCCAAGGGTCCGGGGAGCTGTTTTTT.

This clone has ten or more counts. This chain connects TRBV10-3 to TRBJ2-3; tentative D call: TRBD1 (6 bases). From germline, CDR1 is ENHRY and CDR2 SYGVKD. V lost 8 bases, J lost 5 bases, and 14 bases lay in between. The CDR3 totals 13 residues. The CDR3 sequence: CAISGQLLDTQYF. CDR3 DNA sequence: TGTGCCATCTCTGGACAGCTTCTAGATACGCAGTATTTT.

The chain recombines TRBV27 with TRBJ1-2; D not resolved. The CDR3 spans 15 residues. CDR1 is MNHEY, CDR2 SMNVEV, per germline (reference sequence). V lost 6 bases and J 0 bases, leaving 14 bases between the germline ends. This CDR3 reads CASSRTGGANYGYTF. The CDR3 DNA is TGTGCCAGCAGCCGTACTGGTGGAGCTAACTATGGCTACACCTTC.

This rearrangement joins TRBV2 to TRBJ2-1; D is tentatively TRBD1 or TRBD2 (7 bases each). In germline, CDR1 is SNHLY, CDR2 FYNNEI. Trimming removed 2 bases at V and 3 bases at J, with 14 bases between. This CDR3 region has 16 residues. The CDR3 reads CASSERGGGGYNEQFF. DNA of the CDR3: TGTGCCAGCAGTGAAAGGGGAGGGGGCGGCTACAATGAGCAGTTCTTC.

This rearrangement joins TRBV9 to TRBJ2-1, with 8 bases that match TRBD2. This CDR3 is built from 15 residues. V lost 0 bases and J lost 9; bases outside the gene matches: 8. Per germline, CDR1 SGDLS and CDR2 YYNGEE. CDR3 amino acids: CASSVEAGGRSEQFF. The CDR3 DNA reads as TGTGCCAGCAGCGTAGAGGCGGGGGGCCGGAGTGAGCAGTTCTTC.

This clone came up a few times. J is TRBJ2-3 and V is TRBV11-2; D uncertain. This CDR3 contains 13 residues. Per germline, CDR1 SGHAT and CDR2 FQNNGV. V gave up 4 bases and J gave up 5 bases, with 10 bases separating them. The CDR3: CASSSSTGDTQYF. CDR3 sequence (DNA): TGTGCCAGCAGCTCCTCAACCGGAGATACGCAGTATTTT.

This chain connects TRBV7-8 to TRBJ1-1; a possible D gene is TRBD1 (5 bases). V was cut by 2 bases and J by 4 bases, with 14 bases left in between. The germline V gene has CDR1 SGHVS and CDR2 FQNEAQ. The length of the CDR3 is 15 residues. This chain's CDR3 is CASSLSQGHPTEAFF. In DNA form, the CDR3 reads TGTGCCAGCAGCTTATCTCAGGGCCATCCCACTGAAGCTTTCTTT.

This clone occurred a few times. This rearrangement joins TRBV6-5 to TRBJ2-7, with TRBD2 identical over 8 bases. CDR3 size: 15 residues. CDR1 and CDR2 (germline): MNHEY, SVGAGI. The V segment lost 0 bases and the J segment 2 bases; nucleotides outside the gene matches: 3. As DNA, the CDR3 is TGTGCCAGCAGTTACTCGGGACTAGGGACCTACGAGCAGTACTTC. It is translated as CASSYSGLGTYEQYF.

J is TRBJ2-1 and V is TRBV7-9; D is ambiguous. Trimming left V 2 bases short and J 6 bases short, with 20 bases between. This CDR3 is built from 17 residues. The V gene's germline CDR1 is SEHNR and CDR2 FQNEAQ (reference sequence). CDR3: CASSLFLGNWAVNEQFF. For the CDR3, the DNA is TGTGCCAGCAGCTTATTTTTGGGCAACTGGGCGGTCAATGAGCAGTTCTTC.

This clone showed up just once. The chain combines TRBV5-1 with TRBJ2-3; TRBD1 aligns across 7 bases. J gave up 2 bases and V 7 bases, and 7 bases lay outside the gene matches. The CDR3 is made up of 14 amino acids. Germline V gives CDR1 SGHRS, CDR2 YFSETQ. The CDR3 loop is CASARQGLTDTQYF. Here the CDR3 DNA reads TGCGCCAGCGCACGACAGGGTCTCACAGATACGCAGTATTTT.

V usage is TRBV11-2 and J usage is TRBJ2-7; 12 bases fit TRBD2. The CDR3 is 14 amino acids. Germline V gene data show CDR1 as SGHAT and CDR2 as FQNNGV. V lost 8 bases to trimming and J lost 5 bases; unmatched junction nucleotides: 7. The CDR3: CASGGLAGMHEQYF. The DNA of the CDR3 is TGTGCCAGCGGAGGACTAGCGGGAATGCACGAGCAGTACTTC.

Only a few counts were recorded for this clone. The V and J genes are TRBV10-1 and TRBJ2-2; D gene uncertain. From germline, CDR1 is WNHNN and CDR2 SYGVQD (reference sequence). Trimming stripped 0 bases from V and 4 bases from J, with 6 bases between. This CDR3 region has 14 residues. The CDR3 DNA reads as TGCGCCAGCAGTGAGTCGAGTCCCACCGGGGAGCTGTTTTTT. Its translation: CASSESSPTGELFF.

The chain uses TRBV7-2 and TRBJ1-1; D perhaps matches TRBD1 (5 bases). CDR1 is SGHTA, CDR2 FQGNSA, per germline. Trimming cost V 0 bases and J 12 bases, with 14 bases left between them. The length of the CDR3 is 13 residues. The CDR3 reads CASSLAGGSESFF. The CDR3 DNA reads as TGTGCCAGCAGCTTAGCGGGGGGGTCTGAGTCTTTCTTT.

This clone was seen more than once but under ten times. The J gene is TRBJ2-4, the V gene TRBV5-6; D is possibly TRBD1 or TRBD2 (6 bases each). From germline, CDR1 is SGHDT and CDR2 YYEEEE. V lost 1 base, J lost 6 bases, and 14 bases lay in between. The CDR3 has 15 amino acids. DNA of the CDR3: TGTGCCAGCAGCTTGTCCGGGGGCACGAGAAACATTCAGTACTTC. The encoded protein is CASSLSGGTRNIQYF.

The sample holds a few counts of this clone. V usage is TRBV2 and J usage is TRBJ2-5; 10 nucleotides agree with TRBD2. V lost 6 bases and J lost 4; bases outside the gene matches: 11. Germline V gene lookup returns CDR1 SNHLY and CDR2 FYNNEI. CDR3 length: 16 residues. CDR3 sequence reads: CASSPRGLAFGETQYF. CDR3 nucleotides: TGTGCCAGCAGCCCAAGGGGACTAGCGTTTGGAGAGACCCAGTACTTC.